Shown below are 23 T cell receptor beta chains from a single sample sequenced in a study of beta chain features in type 1 diabetes. The investigators reverse transcribed all of the isolated RNA, so they sequenced expressed TCRB transcripts. The data were produced by immunoSEQ multiplex PCR, yet TCRdb's version contains in-frame clones alone and is incomplete. The data hold fewer than 500,000 clones, with 11% to 15% observed a single time. Sample: naive CD4+ T cells from blood. The receptors shown here come from a man in his thirties or forties in good health.

This clone turned up a few times. CDR3 protein: CAWSGGQGSYNEQFF. CDR3 in DNA: TGTGCCTGGAGTGGGGGACAGGGCTCCTACAATGAGCAGTTCTTC. The J gene is TRBJ2-1, the V gene TRBV30; 9 bases map to TRBD1. V lost 1 base to trimming and J lost 0 bases; unmatched junction nucleotides: 1. The CDR3 is 15 amino acids. Looked up from germline, CDR1 is GTSNPN and CDR2 is SVGIG (reference sequence).

This clone was found a few times. The chain is built from TRBV7-2 and TRBJ2-1, with a tentative D call TRBD2 (6 bases). The CDR3 loop spans 15 amino acids. Germline CDR1 SGHTA, CDR2 FQGNSA. The ends were cut back, 2 bases at V and 4 bases at J, with 12 bases in the middle. The CDR3 region has the DNA TGTGCCAGCAGCTTACAAGGTGGGAGGTACAATGAGCAGTTCTTC. It codes for CASSLQGGRYNEQFF. Looking up the rest from reference TRBV7-2 and TRBJ2-1 gives the full variable domain: GAGVSQSPSNKVTEKGKDVELRCDPISGHTALYWYRQSLGQGLEFLIYFQGNSAPDKSGLPSDRFSAERTGGSVSTLTIQRTQQEDSAVYLCASSLQGGRYNEQFFGPGTRLTVL.

This clone was seen a few times. At the DNA level, this CDR3 is encoded by other sequences in the same sample as well. The chain employs TRBV9 and TRBJ2-3; 8 bases match TRBD1. The V segment lost 3 bases and the J segment 6 bases; nucleotides outside the gene matches: 0. The CDR3 sequence is 12 residues long. Germline loops: CDR1 SGDLS, CDR2 YYNGEE. The DNA for the CDR3 is TGTGCCAGCAGCGGGGACAGGGATACGCAGTATTTT. It translates to CASSGDRDTQYF.

In this sample, this clone turned up a few times. In DNA form, the CDR3 reads TGTGCCAGCAGCACGGGGATAAGCACAGATACGCAGTATTTT. Its translation is CASSTGISTDTQYF. V is TRBV5-6 and J is TRBJ2-3; tentative D call: TRBD2 (5 bases). Germline CDR1 reads SGHDT; CDR2 reads YYEEEE. V was shortened by 4 bases and J by 0 bases, with 9 bases between the two germline ends. This CDR3 comprises 14 residues. The variable domain in full, completed from reference TRBV5-6 and TRBJ2-3, reads DAGVTQSPTHLIKTRGQQVTLRCSPKSGHDTVSWYQQALGQGPQFIFQYYEEEERQRGNFPDRFSGHQFPNYSSELNVNALLLGDSALYLCASSTGISTDTQYFGPGTRLTVL.

Only a few counts were recorded for this clone. This chain connects TRBV29-1 to TRBJ2-2; 7 bases match TRBD1. CDR3 size: 15 residues. Germline V gives CDR1 SQVTM, CDR2 ANQGSEA. The V gene end was trimmed by 5 bases and the J gene end by 1 base; junction bases not matched to a gene: 7. In nucleotides, the CDR3 is TGCAGCGTTTCAGGGGGTTATGGGAACACCGGGGAGCTGTTTTTT. Protein product: CSVSGGYGNTGELFF.

The genes are TRBV30 and TRBJ2-1; no clear D. From germline, CDR1 is GTSNPN and CDR2 SVGIG (reference sequence). The CDR3 length is 15 residues. Trimming removed 1 base from V and 5 bases from J, with 15 bases in between. CDR3 nucleotide sequence: TGTGCCTGGAGTGCCCTGACTGGCGACAACAATGAGCAGTTCTTC. Amino acid sequence: CAWSALTGDNNEQFF.

There are many counts of this clone. The same CDR3 arises from other DNA sequences in this sample as well. The gene calls are TRBV29-1 and TRBJ2-7, with 10 bases identical to TRBD1. This CDR3 region has 13 residues. CDR1 and CDR2 (germline): SQVTM, ANQGSEA. V was pared by 1 base and J by 3 bases, with 0 bases of the junction left unmatched. The CDR3 loop is CSVEGTGGYEQYF. The CDR3, as DNA: TGCAGCGTTGAAGGGACAGGGGGCTACGAGCAGTACTTC.

At least ten counts were recorded for this clone. V is TRBV4-3 and J is TRBJ2-3; the D call may be TRBD1 or TRBD2 (5 bases each). The V end was cut by 0 bases, the J end by 9 bases, with 10 bases between. Germline loops: CDR1 LGHNA, CDR2 YSLEER. The CDR3 is 13 amino acids. Here the CDR3 reads CASSQDPWGTQYF. The CDR3 DNA is TGCGCCAGCAGCCAAGATCCCTGGGGGACGCAGTATTTT.

CDR3: CASRDRGGQETQYF. The CDR3 DNA is TGTGCCAGCAGGGACAGGGGTGGACAAGAGACCCAGTACTTC. The chain uses TRBV6-6 and TRBJ2-5, with TRBD1 matching over 9 bases. With 6 bases clipped from V and 2 bases from J, the junction kept 4 bases outside the gene matches. This CDR3 has 14 amino acids. Germline values: CDR1 MNHNY, CDR2 SVGAGI (reference sequence).

This clone has a handful of counts. V gene TRBV5-4 combines with J gene TRBJ2-5; the D call may be TRBD1 or TRBD2 (5 bases each). Trimming took 4 bases from V and 5 from J, leaving 15 bases between them. Germline CDR1 and CDR2: SGHNT and YYREEE (reference sequence). The length of the CDR3 is 14 residues. The CDR3 sequence is CASSEGPTTETQYF. The DNA of the CDR3 is TGTGCCAGCAGCGAGGGACCCACGACGGAGACCCAGTACTTC.

The genes are TRBV7-9 and TRBJ2-7, with TRBD1 matching over 7 bases. Trimming cost V 3 bases and J 9 bases; bases outside gene matches: 5. The CDR3 has 12 amino acids. Looked up from germline, CDR1 is SEHNR and CDR2 is FQNEAQ (reference sequence). This chain's CDR3 is CASSFDRTGQYF. As DNA, the CDR3 is TGTGCCAGCAGCTTTGACAGGACAGGGCAGTACTTC.

This clone turned up a few times. This sequence joins TRBV11-1 and TRBJ2-1; the D gene is possibly TRBD2 (5 bases). The germline CDR1 and CDR2 sequences are SGHAT and FQDESV (reference sequence). The CDR3 runs to 13 residues. The V end lost 5 bases, the J end lost 13 bases, and 18 bases lay between the germline ends. CDR3 region: CASSRADGGTQFF. CDR3 in DNA: TGTGCCAGCAGCCGAGCCGATGGAGGAACACAGTTCTTC.

The J gene is TRBJ2-1, the V gene TRBV25-1; D could derive from TRBD1 or TRBD2 (6 bases each). The V and J ends lost 2 bases and 2 bases respectively, with 19 bases between them. CDR1 is MGHDK and CDR2 is SYGVNS in the germline V gene. CDR3 size: 18 residues. In DNA form, the CDR3 reads TGTGCCAGCAGTGAAAGGGGGAGGAAGACTAGGACCTACAATGAGCAGTTCTTC. Its translation: CASSERGRKTRTYNEQFF. Together with reference TRBV25-1 and TRBJ2-1, the CDR3 gives the full variable domain: EADIYQTPRYLVIGTGKKITLECSQTMGHDKMYWYQQDPGMELHLIHYSYGVNSTEKGDLSSESTVSRIRTEHFPLTLESARPSHTSQYLCASSERGRKTRTYNEQFFGPGTRLTVL.

This CDR3 reads CASSYWDLAKNIQYF. The CDR3 nucleotides read TGTGCCAGCAGTTACTGGGATCTAGCCAAAAACATTCAGTACTTC. The chain uses TRBV6-6 and TRBJ2-4; D ambiguous. CDR3 length equals 15 residues. Germline V CDR1 and CDR2: MNHNY, SVGAGI (reference sequence). V lost 1 base, J lost 0 bases, and 7 bases lay in between.

The chain carries TRBV18 and TRBJ2-1; perhaps TRBD2 as D (5 bases). This CDR3 has 13 residues. Trimming pared 6 bases from V and 3 bases from J, leaving 9 bases between. Germline V CDR1 and CDR2: KGHSH, LQKENI. The CDR3 coding sequence is TGTGCCAGCTCCTCTGGACTCTACAATGAGCAGTTCTTC. Its protein is CASSSGLYNEQFF.

CDR3 loop: CAWGAIVQGGTGELFF. The DNA for the CDR3 is TGTGCCTGGGGAGCGATCGTACAGGGAGGCACCGGGGAGCTGTTTTTT. V and J are TRBV30 and TRBJ2-2; D possibly uses TRBD1 or TRBD2 (6 bases each). The germline V gene has CDR1 GTSNPN and CDR2 SVGIG (reference sequence). The CDR3 has 16 amino acids. Trimming removed 5 bases at V and 4 bases at J, with 20 bases between.

This clone was seen a handful of times. V and J are TRBV10-3 and TRBJ2-1, with D unresolved. V gave up 6 bases and J gave up 8 bases, with 8 bases separating them. Germline V gives CDR1 ENHRY, CDR2 SYGVKD. CDR3 length: 11 amino acids. The CDR3 loop reads CAISPGYEQFF. CDR3 nucleotide sequence: TGTGCCATCAGCCCCGGCTATGAGCAGTTCTTC.

This clone was picked up a small number of times. The sample contains more than one DNA sequence encoding this CDR3. The V call is TRBV5-1, the J call TRBJ2-3, with a weak D call TRBD1 (5 bases). V lost 4 bases and J lost 2, with 11 bases in between. Looked up from germline, CDR1 is SGHRS and CDR2 is YFSETQ. This CDR3 spans 14 amino acids. The CDR3 DNA sequence: TGCGCCAGCAGCCTCCGACAGAACACAGATACGCAGTATTTT. This translates into CASSLRQNTDTQYF.

The chain combines TRBV30 with TRBJ2-6; 9 bases are shared with TRBD2. Germline loops: CDR1 GTSNPN, CDR2 SVGIG (reference sequence). The CDR3 totals 17 residues. Trimming removed 3 bases from V and 2 bases from J; junction bases left unmatched: 8. The CDR3 region is CAWRLLAGVTGANVLTF. CDR3 sequence (DNA): TGTGCCTGGAGGCTTTTAGCGGGAGTTACTGGGGCCAACGTCCTGACTTTC. The whole variable domain, filled in from reference TRBV30 and TRBJ2-6, reads SQTIHQWPATLVQPVGSPLSLECTVEGTSNPNLYWYRQAAGRGLQLLFYSVGIGQISSEVPQNLSASRPQDRQFILSSKKLLLSDSGFYLCAWRLLAGVTGANVLTFGAGSRLTVL.

The genes are TRBV2 and TRBJ2-3; 10 bases fit TRBD2. With 8 bases clipped from V and 3 bases from J, the junction kept 8 bases outside the gene matches. Germline V lookup: CDR1 SNHLY, CDR2 FYNNEI. The CDR3 runs to 15 residues. CDR3 in DNA: TGTGCCAGCCGCCTGAATAGCGGGGGGACAGATACGCAGTATTTT. This encodes CASRLNSGGTDTQYF.

This rearrangement joins TRBV20-1 to TRBJ1-1; D gene unclear. V lost 3 bases to trimming and J lost 10 bases, with 12 bases between them. Looked up from germline, CDR1 is DFQATT and CDR2 is SNEGSKA (reference sequence). CDR3 length: 11 residues. The CDR3 region is CSASSGVIAFF. The DNA of the CDR3 is TGCAGTGCTAGCTCCGGGGTAATAGCTTTCTTT.

This chain uses TRBV15 with TRBJ2-5, with D hard to call. The V gene lost 0 bases and the J gene lost 2 bases, with 10 bases spanning the gap. CDR1 and CDR2 from the germline V gene are LNHNV and YYDKDF (reference sequence). The CDR3 sequence is 15 residues long. The CDR3 spells CATSRDFGRQETQYF. CDR3 DNA sequence: TGTGCCACCAGCAGAGATTTTGGCAGGCAAGAGACCCAGTACTTC.

The chain has TRBV7-8 and TRBJ2-7; TRBD1 is a possible D gene (5 bases). This CDR3 region has 15 residues. CDR1 SGHVS and CDR2 FQNEAQ come from the germline V gene. V lost 1 base and J 5 bases, leaving 15 bases between the germline ends. This chain's CDR3 is CASSLEGARLHEQYV. For the CDR3, the DNA is TGTGCCAGCAGCTTAGAAGGGGCGAGGTTGCACGAGCAGTACGTC.